The clone carrying this T cell receptor (beta chain) was recorded a few times. Added to each PCR by spiking were synthetic TCR analog templates. TCRdb keeps only in-frame clones here, not all; method: immunoSEQ multiplex PCR. In the table there are about 52,000 clones, approximately 80% of which are singletons. Trimming pared 2 bases from V and 5 bases from J, leaving 12 bases between. Germline CDR1 and CDR2: SGHDN and FVKESK. This CDR3 is built from 15 residues. The source of the sample is a study of PD-L1 blockade in urothelial cancer. Study-wide context: Atezolizumab, begun by patients in the mid-2010s, was given at 1,200 mg intravenously every 3 weeks. T cell content in blood samples showed a median of around 140,000.

This chain links TRBV14 with TRBJ2-2, with TRBD1 as a possible D gene (6 bases). This receptor was identified in a man aged 65-85 years with urothelial cancer. Source: PBMCs, taken around atezolizumab (anti-PD-L1) treatment. This CDR3 reads CASSQKGQGTGELFF. CDR3 DNA: TGTGCCAGCAGCCAAAAGGGGCAGGGGACCGGGGAGCTGTTTTTT.